The clone carrying this TCR beta chain has just a few counts. The junction had 6 bases not matched to a gene; V was cut back by 0 bases and J by 0 bases. CDR3 length: 17 amino acids. Germline loops: CDR1 SGHRS, CDR2 YFSETQ. Every bit of the isolated RNA underwent reverse transcription, so sequencing read expressed TCRB transcripts. Profiling relied on immunoSEQ multiplex PCR, and the TCRdb table lists in-frame clones only, not all of them. The table has roughly 140,000 clones, about 8.1% seen once. The data belong to a study of beta chain features in type 1 diabetes. The source material was central memory CD4+ T cells from blood. The TCR comes from a man aged 18 to 30 in good health. The V and J genes are TRBV5-1 and TRBJ2-3; 8 bases line up with TRBD1. The CDR3 is CASSLGFGTGSTDTQYF. The CDR3 region has the DNA TGCGCCAGCAGCTTGGGTTTTGGGACAGGAAGCACAGATACGCAGTATTTT.